Sequencing of this T cell receptor (beta chain) was carried out in a study of blood T cell repertoires in COVID-19. Study context: The United States, Italy and Spain supplied acute and convalescent COVID-19 samples.

V trimming: 4 bases; J trimming: 5 bases; junction bases outside the gene matches: 6. The CDR3 runs 14 residues. From germline, CDR1 is SGHTA and CDR2 FQGTGA. Under the authors' procedure: Nucleated cell counts were estimated from reference gene primer amplification. Only in-frame clones appear in the TCRdb table, and some are missing; sequencing was by immunoSEQ multiplex PCR. The DNA gave D and trimming, while V, J and clone size come from that table. The sample holds over 250,000 clones, 88% seen once. V is TRBV7-3 and J is TRBJ2-7; 9 bases align to TRBD1. This clonotype was obtained from a woman aged 30 to 39 with acute or convalescent COVID-19. Sequenced: peripheral blood. The CDR3 loop reads CASSSGTGFDEQYF. The CDR3 DNA is TGTGCCAGCAGCTCCGGGACAGGGTTTGACGAGCAGTACTTC. The full variable domain, rest sourced from reference TRBV7-3 and TRBJ2-7, is GAGVSQTPSNKVTEKGKYVELRCDPISGHTALYWYRQSLGQGPEFLIYFQGTGAADDSGLPNDRFFAVRPEGSVSTLKIQRTERGDSAVYLCASSSGTGFDEQYFGPGTRLTVT.